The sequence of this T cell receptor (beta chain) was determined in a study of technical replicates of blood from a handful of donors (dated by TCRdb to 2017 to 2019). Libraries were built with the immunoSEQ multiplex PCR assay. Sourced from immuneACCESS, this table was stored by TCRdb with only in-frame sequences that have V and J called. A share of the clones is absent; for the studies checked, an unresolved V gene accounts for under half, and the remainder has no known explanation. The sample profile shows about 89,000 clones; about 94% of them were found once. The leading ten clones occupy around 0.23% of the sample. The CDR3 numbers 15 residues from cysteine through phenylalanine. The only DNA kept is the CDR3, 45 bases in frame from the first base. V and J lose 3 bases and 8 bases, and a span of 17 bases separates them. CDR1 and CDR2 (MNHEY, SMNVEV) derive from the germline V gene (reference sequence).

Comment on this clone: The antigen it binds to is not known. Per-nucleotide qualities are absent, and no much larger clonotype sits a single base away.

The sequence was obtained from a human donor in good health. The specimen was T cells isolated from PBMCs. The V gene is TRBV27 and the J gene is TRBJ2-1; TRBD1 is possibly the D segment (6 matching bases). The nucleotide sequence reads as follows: TGTGCCAGCAGTTTCAGGGGCCCGACAACCCATGAGCAGTTCTTC. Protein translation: CASSFRGPTTHEQFF.